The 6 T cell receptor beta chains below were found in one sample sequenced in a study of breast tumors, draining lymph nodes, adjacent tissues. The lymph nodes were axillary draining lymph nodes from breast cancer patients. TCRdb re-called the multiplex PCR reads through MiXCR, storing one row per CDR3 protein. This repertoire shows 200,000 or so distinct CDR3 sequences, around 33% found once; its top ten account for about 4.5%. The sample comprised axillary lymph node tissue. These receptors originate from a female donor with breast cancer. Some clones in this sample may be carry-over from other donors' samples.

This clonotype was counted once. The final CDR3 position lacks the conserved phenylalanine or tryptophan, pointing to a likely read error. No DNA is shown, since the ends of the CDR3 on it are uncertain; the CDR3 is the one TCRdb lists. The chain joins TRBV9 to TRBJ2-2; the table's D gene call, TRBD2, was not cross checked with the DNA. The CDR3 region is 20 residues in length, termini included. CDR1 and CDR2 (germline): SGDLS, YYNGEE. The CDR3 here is CASSVARLGSGGPNTGELVL.

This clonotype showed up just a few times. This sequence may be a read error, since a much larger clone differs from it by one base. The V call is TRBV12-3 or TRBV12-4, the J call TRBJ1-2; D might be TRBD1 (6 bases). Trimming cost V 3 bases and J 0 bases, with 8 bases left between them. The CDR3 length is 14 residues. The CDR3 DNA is TGTGCCAGCAGTTTCACAGGGCCTAACTATGGCTACACCTTC. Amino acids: CASSFTGPNYGYTF.

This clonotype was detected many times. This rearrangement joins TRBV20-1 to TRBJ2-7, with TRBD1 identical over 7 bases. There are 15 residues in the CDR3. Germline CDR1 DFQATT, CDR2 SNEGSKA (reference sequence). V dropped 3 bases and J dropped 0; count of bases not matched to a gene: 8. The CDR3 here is CSASNPGTDSYEQYF. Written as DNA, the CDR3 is TGCAGTGCTAGCAACCCCGGGACAGACTCCTACGAGCAGTACTTC.

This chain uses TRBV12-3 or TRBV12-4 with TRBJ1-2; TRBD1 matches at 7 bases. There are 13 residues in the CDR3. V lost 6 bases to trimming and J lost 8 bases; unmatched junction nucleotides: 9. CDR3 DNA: TGTGCCAGCAGCTGGACAGGTCGGGGAGGCTACACCTTC. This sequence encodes CASSWTGRGGYTF.

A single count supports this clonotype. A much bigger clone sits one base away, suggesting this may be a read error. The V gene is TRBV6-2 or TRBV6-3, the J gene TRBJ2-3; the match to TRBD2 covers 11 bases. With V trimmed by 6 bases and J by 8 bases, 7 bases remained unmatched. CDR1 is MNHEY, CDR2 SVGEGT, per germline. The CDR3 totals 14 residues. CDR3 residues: CASSVLAGEGTQYF. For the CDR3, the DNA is TGTGCCAGCAGCGTACTAGCGGGAGAAGGTACGCAGTATTTT.

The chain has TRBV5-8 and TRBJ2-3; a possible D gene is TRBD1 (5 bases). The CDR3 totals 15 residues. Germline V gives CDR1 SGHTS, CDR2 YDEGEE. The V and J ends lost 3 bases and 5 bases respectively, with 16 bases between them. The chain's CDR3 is CASSSSGPRGDTQYF. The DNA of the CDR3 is TGTGCCAGCAGCTCTTCAGGGCCACGAGGAGATACGCAGTATTTT.